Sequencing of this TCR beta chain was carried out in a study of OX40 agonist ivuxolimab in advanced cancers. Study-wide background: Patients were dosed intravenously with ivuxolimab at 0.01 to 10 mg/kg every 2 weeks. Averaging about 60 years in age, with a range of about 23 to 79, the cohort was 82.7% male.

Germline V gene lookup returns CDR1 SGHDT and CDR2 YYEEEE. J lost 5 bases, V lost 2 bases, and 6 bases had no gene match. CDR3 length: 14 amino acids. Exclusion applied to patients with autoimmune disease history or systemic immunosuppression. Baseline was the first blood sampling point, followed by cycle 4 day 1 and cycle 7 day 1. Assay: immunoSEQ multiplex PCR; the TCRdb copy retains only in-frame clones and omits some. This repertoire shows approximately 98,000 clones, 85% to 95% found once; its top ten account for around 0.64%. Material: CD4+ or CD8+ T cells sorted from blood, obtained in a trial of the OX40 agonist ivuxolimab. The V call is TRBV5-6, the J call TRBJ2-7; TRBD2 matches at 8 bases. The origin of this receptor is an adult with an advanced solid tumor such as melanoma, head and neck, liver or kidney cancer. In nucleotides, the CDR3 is TGTGCCAGCAGCTTCTCCGGGACTAGTAACGAGCAGTACTTC. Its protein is CASSFSGTSNEQYF.